The entry that follows covers one T cell receptor (beta chain) sequence. Amplification used 60 Vbeta primers and 13 Jbeta primers. The assay was immunoSEQ multiplex PCR, and TCRdb's table has in-frame clones only and misses some. This sample has about 120,000 clones, with 70% to 80% found just once. Trimming cost V 2 bases and J 6 bases, with 11 bases left between them. The CDR3 has 14 residues. Per the germline V gene, CDR1 is SGHTA and CDR2 is FQGNSA. This sample was included in a study of cytomegalovirus exposure and HLA in healthy donors. This TCR was sampled from a female donor in good health and CMV-seronegative. The source material was PBMCs. J is TRBJ1-5 and V is TRBV7-2, with TRBD1 as a possible D gene (6 bases). CDR3 region: CASSLKPGAQPQHF. CDR3 nucleotides: TGTGCCAGCAGCTTAAAACCAGGGGCTCAGCCCCAGCATTTT.